The entry below describes one T cell receptor beta chain. What this receptor recognizes is not known. The sample holds no much larger clone one base away, and base qualities are not on file. There are 12 amino acids in the CDR3, from cysteine to phenylalanine inclusive. Only CDR3 DNA remains: 36 bases, in frame from the first base. The germline ends are 10 bases apart after V is trimmed by 7 bases and J by 4 bases. The germline V gene sets CDR1 to MNHNS and CDR2 to SASEGT. This entry belongs to a study of beta chain features in type 1 diabetes listed by TCRdb under 2018. Concerning the study at large: Mean age, gender distribution, total cell number and subset yield did not differ between patients and healthy donors. In the study, TCRB repertoires of sorted circulating CD4+ T cell subsets from recently diagnosed type 1 diabetes patients were compared with those of matched healthy donors. Whereas all 30 or so donors provided naive and central memory subsets, regulatory and stem cell-like memory subsets were isolated from just 8 patients and about 8 healthy donors. A total of some 100,000,000 sorted cells were examined across all samples, and a strong correlation was observed between cell number per subset and RNA yield.

Each donor gave one peripheral blood draw, roughly 0.11 L on average, collected into heparinised tubes. A BD FACSAria II and a panel including CD45RO, CCR7, CD25, CD127, CD95 and CD27 were used to sort naive, central memory, regulatory and stem cell-like memory CD4+ T cells. Every sorted population had a purity above 95%. PBMCs were isolated immediately by Lymphoprep density gradient centrifugation and stained directly without culture. To minimize batch effects, samples were stained and sorted in pairs, one healthy donor with one patient per experiment. The entire amount of isolated RNA was reverse transcribed using the High Capacity cDNA Reverse Transcription Kit, so the sequenced TCRB transcripts were expressed ones. Naive, central memory and regulatory T cell samples underwent deep immunoSEQ sequencing, averaging about 3.57 million total reads per sample. Sorted cells were lysed in RLT buffer, and RNA was extracted using DNase-treated RNeasy Micro or Mini kits according to cell number. To prevent cross-contamination, every cell subset was processed on its own, while patient and healthy donor samples were processed together. The immunoSEQ multiplex PCR was used to amplify TCRB sequences from cDNA, generating 87-bp fragments that spanned the CDR3 region. Sequencing of the amplicons was done on the Illumina HiSeq platform. Per the original workflow: Synthetic template baselines were used to correct PCR bias computationally, reads within Hamming distance 2 were collapsed together, and singletons that could not be merged were discarded. Reads were aligned against IMGT so that V, D and J genes, CDR3 length and insertions or deletions at six rearrangement sites could be assigned. Clonotype counts were normalized to sorted cell number within each subset before computing true diversity and Gini coefficients with the tcR R package. The overlap coefficient, calculated on TCRB nucleotide sequences, was used to quantify repertoire sharing. Out-of-frame TCRB sequences from naive cells were analyzed as a proxy for the pre-selection repertoire. TCRdb took over this immuneACCESS table, retaining in-frame rearrangements with V and J assigned. Such tables are incomplete; in checked studies, under half of the missing clones stem from an unresolved V gene, and the remainder is unexplained. The V and J calls and clone size come from that table; D and trimming were worked out from the DNA. The table for this sample lists hundreds of thousands of clones; roughly 30% of them were counted only once. Together, the top ten hold 0.05% to 0.07% of the sample.

Overall results and qualifications from the work: Because cDNA rather than genomic DNA was sequenced, highly expressing activated cells could have been over-represented, although no difference in activation and CD3 levels was found between groups. Because the HLA sub-analyses included only small numbers of individuals, any influence of HLA type on TCRB rearrangement was left unresolved. Patients with type 1 diabetes made fewer insertions and deleted more nucleotides at VDJ recombination sites, implying thymic rearrangement abnormalities. Naive, central memory and regulatory TCRB repertoires appeared more similar among patients than among healthy donors. PCR might favor shorter templates, but patient and control samples were amplified and corrected together, so any skew would affect both groups equally. Type 1 diabetes patients showed a moderate but significant shortening of TCRB CDR3 length in all four CD4+ subsets.

The rearrangement combines TRBV6-1 with TRBJ1-2, with the D gene call left open. This receptor was taken from a man between 18 and 35 years old in good health. Source material: naive CD4+ T cells from blood. The cell subset or site label corresponds to: true naive CD4+ T cells. The DNA is as follows: TGTGCCAGCACAGCGCAGGCCTATGGCTACACCTTC. It codes for CASTAQAYGYTF.